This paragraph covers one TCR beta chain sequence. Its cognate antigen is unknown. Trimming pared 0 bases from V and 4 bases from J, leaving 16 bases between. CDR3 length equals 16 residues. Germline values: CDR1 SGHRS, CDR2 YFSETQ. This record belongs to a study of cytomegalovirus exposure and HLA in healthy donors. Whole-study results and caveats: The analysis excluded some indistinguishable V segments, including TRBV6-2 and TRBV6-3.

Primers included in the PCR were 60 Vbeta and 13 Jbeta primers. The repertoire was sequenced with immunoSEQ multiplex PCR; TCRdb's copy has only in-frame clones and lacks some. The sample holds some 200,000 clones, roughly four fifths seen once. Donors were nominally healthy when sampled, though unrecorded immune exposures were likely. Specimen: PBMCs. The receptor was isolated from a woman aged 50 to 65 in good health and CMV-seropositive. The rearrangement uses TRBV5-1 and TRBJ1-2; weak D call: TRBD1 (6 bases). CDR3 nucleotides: TGCGCCAGCAGCTTGGGGGTACAGGGTGTAGGCTATGGCTACACCTTC. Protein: CASSLGVQGVGYGYTF.